The clone carrying this T cell receptor (beta chain) was seen just once. In the authors' workflow: Estimated nucleated cell counts came from reference gene primer amplification. The method was immunoSEQ multiplex PCR; TCRdb's version includes in-frame clones alone and lacks a portion of them. That table is the source of V, J and clone size, and D and trimming were worked out from the DNA. The sample contains roughly 400,000 clones, around 87% of which appear only once. The record originates from a study of blood T cell repertoires in COVID-19. Overall study context: T cells, B-cell-depleted T cells, or PBMCs provided the cDNA or gDNA that served as material.

Followed longitudinally, the Seattle patients had been enrolled during active infection. The CDR3 covers 14 residues. The germline CDR1 and CDR2 sequences are SGHTA and FQGTGA. Trimming took 3 bases from V and 4 from J, leaving 11 bases between them. Sequenced sample: peripheral blood. The chain couples TRBV7-3 to TRBJ2-3; no definite D call. The receptor was isolated from a woman aged 55-69 years with COVID-19, enrolled during active disease. CDR3 region: CASSFVGPSDTQYF. The DNA for the CDR3 is TGTGCCAGCAGCTTTGTTGGGCCGTCAGATACGCAGTATTTT.